These 4 T cell receptor beta chains came from one sample sequenced in a study of blood T cell repertoires in COVID-19. Assay used: immunoSEQ multiplex PCR; TCRdb lists only in-frame clones, some missing. The data show roughly 190,000 clones, roughly 76% seen once. Specimen: peripheral blood. The receptor source for this set is a woman aged 35 to 49 with COVID-19, enrolled during active disease.

The chain combines TRBV16 with TRBJ2-7, with TRBD1 matching 7 bases. CDR3 length: 15 amino acids. Losses at the gene ends were 4 bases for V and 3 bases for J; bases not matched to a gene: 9. Germline V gives CDR1 KGHSY, CDR2 FQNENV. CDR3 in DNA: TGTGCCAGCAGCCCTGCAGGGGGAAAGGTCTACGAGCAGTACTTC. This sequence encodes CASSPAGGKVYEQYF. Full variable domain (remainder filled in from reference TRBV16 and TRBJ2-7): GEEVAQTPKHLVRGEGQKAKLYCAPIKGHSYVFWYQQVLKNEFKFLISFQNENVFDETGMPKERFSAKCLPNSPCSLEIQATKLEDSAVYFCASSPAGGKVYEQYFGPGTRLTVT.

The chain uses TRBV9 and TRBJ2-5; 7 nucleotides agree with TRBD2. V lost 0 bases and J lost 3; bases outside the gene matches: 2. This CDR3 region has 14 residues. CDR1 is SGDLS, CDR2 YYNGEE, per germline. The CDR3 DNA is TGTGCCAGCAGCGTAGGTCTAGCGGAAGAGACCCAGTACTTC. It translates to CASSVGLAEETQYF. Filled out from reference TRBV9 and TRBJ2-5, the complete variable domain reads DSGVTQTPKHLITATGQRVTLRCSPRSGDLSVYWYQQSLDQGLQFLIQYYNGEERAKGNILERFSAQQFPDLHSELNLSSLELGDSALYFCASSVGLAEETQYFGPGTRLLVL.

The chain combines TRBV2 with TRBJ1-5; 11 bases match TRBD1. The CDR3 is 14 amino acids. Unmatched junction bases numbered 5, after V lost 6 bases and J lost 7 bases. Germline CDR1 SNHLY, CDR2 FYNNEI. This CDR3 reads CASSIGTGGQPQHF. CDR3 sequence (DNA): TGTGCCAGCAGCATAGGGACAGGGGGGCAGCCCCAGCATTTT. The whole variable domain, remainder taken from reference TRBV2 and TRBJ1-5, is EPEVTQTPSHQVTQMGQEVILRCVPISNHLYFYWYRQILGQKVEFLVSFYNNEISEKSEIFDDQFSVERPDGSNFTLKIRSTKLEDSAMYFCASSIGTGGQPQHFGDGTRLSIL.

This rearrangement joins TRBV24-1 to TRBJ2-2, with D maybe TRBD1 (7 bases). The CDR3 length is 15 residues. Germline CDR1 KGHDR, CDR2 SFDVKD. V lost 4 bases and J 7 bases, leaving 15 bases between the germline ends. The DNA of the CDR3 is TGTGCCACCAGTGACGGACAGGCGGGGAACGGGGAGCTGTTTTTT. It specifies CATSDGQAGNGELFF.